Below are 21 T cell receptor beta chains sequenced from a single sample in a study of shared clonotypes between healthy human individuals. The data were produced by immunoSEQ multiplex PCR, yet TCRdb's version contains in-frame clones alone and is incomplete. The table shows under 1,100,000 clones, with more than 65% occurring only once. The sample comprised memory CD4+ T cells sorted from blood. Stated subset: CD45RA-negative fraction. These TCRs come from a man in his late teens or twenties in good health.

This clone occurred once. The chain links TRBV15 to TRBJ2-1; D uncertain. The germline V gene has CDR1 LNHNV and CDR2 YYDKDF (reference sequence). The CDR3 totals 12 residues. With 0 bases removed from V and 12 bases from J, the gap between germline ends came to 9 bases. CDR3 residues: CATSRDVALQFF. The CDR3, as DNA: TGTGCCACCAGCAGAGATGTTGCCCTGCAGTTCTTC. Together with reference TRBV15 and TRBJ2-1, the CDR3 gives the full variable domain: DAMVIQNPRYQVTQFGKPVTLSCSQTLNHNVMYWYQQKSSQAPKLLFHYYDKDFNNEADTPDNFQSRRPNTSFCFLDIRSPGLGDTAMYLCATSRDVALQFFGPGTRLTVL.

This clone was seen a single time. The chain is built from TRBV4-3 and TRBJ2-1, with TRBD2 matching 7 bases. Germline trimming cut 1 base from V and 3 bases from J; bases unmatched to any gene: 3. The germline V gene encodes CDR1 LGHNA and CDR2 YSLEER. The CDR3 covers 15 residues. The CDR3 coding sequence is TGCGCCAGCAGCCAAGCAGGCGGGAGCTACAATGAGCAGTTCTTC. This codes for CASSQAGGSYNEQFF.

CDR3 amino acids: CASSLDTYYGYTF. CDR3 nucleotides: TGTGCCAGCAGCCTAGACACCTACTATGGCTACACCTTC. V usage is TRBV25-1 and J usage is TRBJ1-2; D not certain. The CDR3 is made up of 13 amino acids. CDR1 and CDR2 from the germline V gene are MGHDK and SYGVNS. Trimming removed 6 bases at V and 3 bases at J, with 11 bases between.

On this clone itself: In the same sample, other DNA sequences code for this CDR3. V is TRBV2 and J is TRBJ2-6, with D unresolved. This CDR3 is built from 14 residues. Germline lookup yields CDR1 SNHLY and CDR2 FYNNEI. Trimming shortened V by 3 bases and J by 4 bases, and 7 bases separated the two germline ends. The CDR3 coding sequence is TGTGCCAGCAGTGACCGGTCGGGGGCCAACGTCCTGACTTTC. As protein: CASSDRSGANVLTF.

This clone was seen repeatedly, ten times or more. The rearrangement joins TRBV2 to TRBJ2-3, with D perhaps assigned TRBD1 or TRBD2 (5 bases each). Trimming removed 6 bases from V and 0 bases from J, with 7 bases in between. CDR1 is SNHLY and CDR2 is FYNNEI in the germline V gene. The CDR3 length is 13 residues. The CDR3 sequence is CASSGDSTDTQYF. In nucleotides, the CDR3 is TGTGCCAGCAGCGGGGACAGCACAGATACGCAGTATTTT.

J is TRBJ2-5 and V is TRBV6-1; D is ambiguous. Trimming left V 5 bases short and J 0 bases short, with 10 bases between. The CDR3 spans 14 residues. CDR1 is MNHNS and CDR2 is SASEGT in the germline V gene. CDR3 nucleotides: TGTGCCAGCAGTCCCCGACTGGACCAAGAGACCCAGTACTTC. It is translated as CASSPRLDQETQYF.

The chain combines TRBV2 with TRBJ2-5; 10 nucleotides line up with TRBD2. The V and J ends lost 8 bases and 1 base, in that order; junction bases with no gene match: 13. Per the germline V gene, CDR1 is SNHLY and CDR2 is FYNNEI. This CDR3 is built from 17 residues. The chain's CDR3 is CASAEGRLAGIQETQYF. CDR3 nucleotides: TGTGCCAGCGCTGAGGGGAGACTAGCGGGCATCCAAGAGACCCAGTACTTC.

V usage is TRBV5-1 and J usage is TRBJ2-6; TRBD2 is a possible D gene (5 bases). The CDR3 is 16 amino acids. Trimming pared 1 base from V and 1 base from J, leaving 9 bases between. Germline V lookup: CDR1 SGHRS, CDR2 YFSETQ. The CDR3 sequence: CASSLPRGSGANVLTF. DNA of the CDR3: TGCGCCAGCAGCTTGCCTCGCGGGTCTGGGGCCAACGTCCTGACTTTC.

This clone was counted once. V gene TRBV30 combines with J gene TRBJ1-6; D gene ambiguous. The ends were cut back, 3 bases at V and 6 bases at J, with 12 bases in the middle. The CDR3 consists of 14 residues. Germline-derived CDR1 and CDR2 are GTSNPN and SVGIG (reference sequence). The CDR3 coding sequence is TGTGCCTGGAGAGAAAATTACCTTAATTCACCCCTCCACTTT. Its protein is CAWRENYLNSPLHF.

V gene TRBV5-4 combines with J gene TRBJ2-5, with D tentatively TRBD1 or TRBD2 (5 bases each). Trimming shortened V by 3 bases and J by 0 bases, and 15 bases separated the two germline ends. Germline values: CDR1 SGHNT, CDR2 YYREEE (reference sequence). The CDR3 has 16 residues. The CDR3 bases are TGTGCCAGCAGCTCGAGGGTACGGGGCTACCAAGAGACCCAGTACTTC. It codes for CASSSRVRGYQETQYF.

The chain employs TRBV9 and TRBJ2-7, with a weak D call TRBD2 (5 bases). Germline assignment: CDR1 SGDLS and CDR2 YYNGEE. The CDR3 consists of 14 residues. Trimming removed 2 bases from V and 12 bases from J, with 21 bases in between. CDR3 protein: CASSVDSAETRRYF. CDR3 in DNA: TGTGCCAGCAGCGTGGACTCGGCGGAGACGCGCCGGTACTTC.

The chain carries TRBV7-9 and TRBJ2-5, with D perhaps matching TRBD2 (6 bases). CDR3 length equals 14 residues. Germline lookup yields CDR1 SEHNR and CDR2 FQNEAQ (reference sequence). Trimming took 7 bases from V and 5 from J, leaving 17 bases between them. CDR3 bases: TGTGCCAGCACCCATAAGGAGGGTGGCGAGACCCAGTACTTC. Translated: CASTHKEGGETQYF.

The chain combines TRBV6-5 with TRBJ1-2; no clear D. The CDR3 spans 14 residues. V was trimmed by 2 bases and J by 4 bases, leaving 11 bases between them. CDR1 is MNHEY and CDR2 is SVGAGI in the germline V gene. CDR3 amino acids: CASSYRGVSYGYTF. The CDR3 DNA follows: TGTGCCAGCAGTTACCGGGGAGTATCCTATGGCTACACCTTC.

This chain links TRBV28 with TRBJ1-6, with 8 bases lining up with TRBD1. The CDR3 has 15 residues. The V gene end was trimmed by 5 bases and the J gene end by 10 bases; junction bases not matched to a gene: 10. The germline CDR1 and CDR2 sequences are MDHEN and SYDVKM. For the CDR3, the DNA is TGTGCCAGCAGTCCCGGGGACAGGTCTCAGTCACCCCTCCACTTT. Its protein is CASSPGDRSQSPLHF.

The rearrangement links TRBV4-1 to TRBJ2-7, with D uncertain. The V gene lost 3 bases and the J gene lost 0 bases, with 18 bases spanning the gap. Germline-derived CDR1 and CDR2 are MGHRA and YSYEKL. CDR3 size: 17 residues. CDR3 protein: CASSQTELVGNSYEQYF. The CDR3 nucleotides read TGCGCCAGCAGCCAGACCGAGCTTGTCGGAAACTCCTACGAGCAGTACTTC.

This chain connects TRBV11-2 to TRBJ2-1; D possibly corresponds to TRBD2 (5 bases). This CDR3 has 15 residues. The germline CDR1 and CDR2 sequences are SGHAT and FQNNGV. The ends were cut back, 5 bases at V and 7 bases at J, with 18 bases in the middle. The CDR3 is CASSATLGSGNEQFF. In DNA, the CDR3 is TGTGCCAGCAGCGCCACCCTGGGCTCGGGGAATGAGCAGTTCTTC.

The V gene is TRBV4-1, the J gene TRBJ2-1; D call uncertain. The ends were cut back, 4 bases at V and 2 bases at J, with 9 bases in the middle. The germline V gene encodes CDR1 MGHRA and CDR2 YSYEKL. This CDR3 is 14 amino acids long. The CDR3 here is CASSPSPTYNEQFF. As DNA, the CDR3 is TGCGCCAGCAGCCCCTCTCCGACCTACAATGAGCAGTTCTTC.

This clone has a handful of counts. V usage is TRBV30 and J usage is TRBJ1-5; the match to TRBD1 covers 9 bases. V was clipped by 0 bases and J by 8 bases; unmatched bases: 8. The V gene's germline CDR1 is GTSNPN and CDR2 SVGIG (reference sequence). The CDR3 length is 15 residues. For the CDR3, the DNA is TGTGCCTGGAGTGTTGGACAGGGGACCTACAAGCCCCAGCATTTT. Encoded protein: CAWSVGQGTYKPQHF.

About this clone itself: Other DNA variants within this sample encode the same CDR3. The chain has TRBV5-1 and TRBJ2-5; tentative D call: TRBD2 (5 bases). The germline CDR1 and CDR2 sequences are SGHRS and YFSETQ. V lost 4 bases and J 1 base, leaving 8 bases between the germline ends. The CDR3 consists of 13 residues. CDR3: CASSPSGQETQYF. CDR3 coding DNA: TGCGCCAGCAGCCCCAGCGGCCAAGAGACCCAGTACTTC.

In its sample, this clone was seen a few times. This chain uses TRBV27 with TRBJ2-2; 7 positions agree with TRBD1. This CDR3 has 15 amino acids. The germline gives CDR1 MNHEY, CDR2 SMNVEV (reference sequence). J lost 9 bases, V lost 5 bases, and 12 bases had no gene match. CDR3: CASSRPGQLNRELFF. As DNA, the CDR3 is TGTGCCAGCAGTCGCCCGGGACAGCTAAACCGGGAGCTGTTTTTT.

This sequence joins TRBV4-3 and TRBJ2-1; D unclear. V dropped 1 base and J dropped 7 bases, with 11 bases sitting between them. CDR1 and CDR2 from the germline V gene are LGHNA and YSLEER. The CDR3 sequence is 14 residues long. CDR3 loop: CASSQGSYGNEQFF. The DNA for the CDR3 is TGCGCCAGCAGCCAAGGTAGCTACGGGAATGAGCAGTTCTTC.